This T cell receptor (beta chain) stems from a study of T cell responses to AZD1222 COVID-19 vaccine. The table lists this clone with many counts. Sequencing used immunoSEQ multiplex PCR; TCRdb keeps in-frame clones, though not all of them. This sample carries some 85,000 clones, roughly nine tenths of them seen once, and the ten largest clones take approximately 8.3%. Sequencing was performed on peripheral blood, taken on day 0 of AZD1222 vaccination. The clonotype was recovered from an adult in good health.

The CDR3 DNA sequence: TGTGCCAGCAGTGAATTGGTCGGGACAGCCCTCTTCAATCAGCCCCAGCATTTT. It codes for CASSELVGTALFNQPQHF. The chain has TRBV2 and TRBJ1-5; 7 bases are a match to TRBD1. Germline V gene data show CDR1 as SNHLY and CDR2 as FYNNEI. The length of the CDR3 is 18 residues. The V segment lost 2 bases and the J segment 3 bases; nucleotides outside the gene matches: 13.